These 18 T cell receptor beta chains were all obtained from the same sample, sequenced in a study of blood T cell repertoires in COVID-19 (dated by TCRdb to between 2020 and 2021). The library was obtained by the immunoSEQ multiplex PCR assay. TCRdb's version of the immuneACCESS table is confined to in-frame rearrangements and falls short of the full clone set. An unresolved V gene accounts for under half of the shortfall where checked; the remainder is of unknown origin. The sample table contains 210,000 or so clones; only one count was recorded for 92% of them. The leading ten clones occupy more than 0.95% of the sample. Sequencing input: peripheral blood. The origin of the receptors is a man aged 25 to 40 with acute or convalescent COVID-19.

V is TRBV19 and J is TRBJ2-2, with D possibly being TRBD1 (6 bases). With 5 bases removed from V and 3 bases from J, the gap between germline ends came to 13 bases. Germline CDR1 and CDR2: LNHDA and SQIVND (reference sequence). The CDR3 runs to 15 residues. CDR3 loop: CASSSTGTYTGELFF. Here the CDR3 DNA reads TGTGCCAGTAGTTCCACAGGGACGTACACCGGGGAGCTGTTTTTT.

This sequence joins TRBV12-3 or TRBV12-4 and TRBJ2-1, with a possible D match to TRBD2 (5 bases). V was trimmed by 9 bases and J by 12 bases, leaving 15 bases between them. This CDR3 spans 11 amino acids. The chain's CDR3 is CASQTRVVQFF. The CDR3, as DNA: TGTGCCAGTCAAACGCGGGTTGTGCAGTTCTTC.

The V call is TRBV28, the J call TRBJ2-1, with 8 bases matching TRBD2. V gave up 5 bases and J gave up 7 bases; unmatched junction bases: 10. CDR1 and CDR2 (germline): MDHEN, SYDVKM. CDR3 length: 15 amino acids. CDR3 residues: CASSDNRGGTNEQFF. CDR3 nucleotide sequence: TGTGCCAGCAGTGACAATCGGGGGGGGACTAATGAGCAGTTCTTC.

This clone has only one observation. The chain couples TRBV6-5 to TRBJ1-1; D may be TRBD1 (6 bases). V lost 6 bases to trimming and J lost 1 base, with 15 bases between them. The CDR3 loop spans 15 amino acids. The germline V gene has CDR1 MNHEY and CDR2 SVGAGI. The CDR3 is CASRALKQGNTEAFF. CDR3 nucleotides: TGTGCCAGCAGGGCGTTAAAACAGGGGAACACTGAAGCTTTCTTT.

The V and J genes are TRBV18 and TRBJ1-1; 10 positions agree with TRBD1. This CDR3 region has 14 residues. V lost 6 bases, J lost 5 bases, and 6 bases stayed unmatched. Germline V lookup: CDR1 KGHSH, CDR2 LQKENI. This chain's CDR3 is CASSAGTGDTEAFF. The CDR3 DNA reads TGTGCCAGCTCGGCCGGGACAGGGGATACTGAAGCTTTCTTT.

The V gene is TRBV5-1, the J gene TRBJ1-4, with TRBD1 matching 8 bases. The germline V gene has CDR1 SGHRS and CDR2 YFSETQ. The CDR3 has 15 residues. With V trimmed by 5 bases and J by 5 bases, 8 bases remained unmatched. The CDR3 coding sequence is TGCGCCAGCAGTCCTGGGACAGGCTCGAATGAAAAACTGTTTTTT. Residues: CASSPGTGSNEKLFF.

This rearrangement joins TRBV19 to TRBJ2-1; TRBD2 aligns across 12 bases. Looked up from germline, CDR1 is LNHDA and CDR2 is SQIVND (reference sequence). J lost 7 bases, V lost 5 bases, and 9 bases had no gene match. CDR3 size: 16 residues. The CDR3 DNA reads as TGTGCCAGTAGTGTCAGACTAGCGGGAGAGTCGAATGAGCAGTTCTTC. Translation: CASSVRLAGESNEQFF.

The chain employs TRBV27 and TRBJ2-3; D might be TRBD2 (5 bases). V was shortened by 2 bases and J by 4 bases, with 7 bases between the two germline ends. In germline, CDR1 is MNHEY, CDR2 SMNVEV (reference sequence). This CDR3 is 13 amino acids long. CDR3 sequence: CASSLEGPDTQYF. The CDR3 nucleotides are TGTGCCAGCAGTTTAGAGGGTCCAGATACGCAGTATTTT.

The V gene is TRBV30, the J gene TRBJ2-3; D ambiguous. The CDR3 is 14 residues long. CDR1 is GTSNPN and CDR2 is SVGIG in the germline V gene (reference sequence). Trimming pared 0 bases from V and 5 bases from J, leaving 12 bases between. CDR3 sequence: CAWSVLQSGDTQYF. CDR3 nucleotides: TGTGCCTGGAGTGTACTGCAATCGGGAGATACGCAGTATTTT.

The gene calls are TRBV7-9 and TRBJ2-1, with D possibly matching TRBD2 (5 bases). CDR1 is SEHNR, CDR2 FQNEAQ, per germline (reference sequence). Trimming stripped 2 bases from V and 3 bases from J, with 23 bases between. This CDR3 region has 19 residues. The CDR3 loop is CASSLLGVVAVGDYNEQFF. The CDR3 DNA reads TGTGCCAGCAGCTTACTTGGCGTGGTTGCAGTCGGGGACTACAATGAGCAGTTCTTC.

The rearrangement joins TRBV7-8 to TRBJ2-2, with TRBD2 matching over 7 bases. J was trimmed by 0 bases and V by 1 base; bases with no gene match: 2. The CDR3 runs 16 residues. Germline V CDR1 and CDR2: SGHVS, FQNEAQ. The CDR3 nucleotides are TGTGCCAGCAGCTTAGAGAGCGGGACGAACACCGGGGAGCTGTTTTTT. Translating it yields CASSLESGTNTGELFF.

This chain connects TRBV9 to TRBJ2-3; no reliable D call. Germline V gene sequence: CDR1 SGDLS, CDR2 YYNGEE. CDR3 size: 16 residues. Between the trimmed V and J ends, which lost 7 bases and 2 bases, there was a span of 20 bases. For the CDR3, the DNA is TGTGCCAGCTCCCTTTCGGTGAACCCACCCACAGATACGCAGTATTTT. Its protein is CASSLSVNPPTDTQYF.

The chain joins TRBV7-8 to TRBJ1-5; TRBD1 matches 9 bases. Germline CDR1 is SGHVS and CDR2 is FQNEAQ. This CDR3 spans 15 amino acids. With V trimmed by 5 bases and J by 3 bases, 5 bases remained unmatched. The CDR3 DNA reads TGTGCCAGCAGCCTGACAGGGGGATTCAATCAGCCCCAGCATTTT. It yields the protein CASSLTGGFNQPQHF.

In its sample, this clone was seen many times. This chain joins TRBV3-1 (or the pseudogene TRBV3-2) and TRBJ1-1; maybe TRBD1 (6 bases). The length of the CDR3 is 15 residues. The V end lost 1 base, the J end lost 3 bases, and 12 bases lay between the germline ends. From germline, CDR1 is LGHDT and CDR2 YNNKEL (reference sequence). CDR3 residues: CASSQAPQGYTEAFF. DNA for the CDR3: TGTGCCAGCAGCCAAGCCCCCCAGGGGTACACTGAAGCTTTCTTT.

The chain employs TRBV27 and TRBJ2-3, with D tentatively TRBD2 (7 bases). The germline CDR1 and CDR2 sequences are MNHEY and SMNVEV (reference sequence). Trimming shortened V by 8 bases and J by 7 bases, and 34 bases separated the two germline ends. The CDR3 sequence is 19 residues long. CDR3 sequence reads: CASLSNTGGGLGGIYTQYF. CDR3 DNA sequence: TGTGCCAGCCTATCCAACACGGGGGGCGGCCTCGGAGGAATATATACGCAGTATTTT.

The chain employs TRBV9 and TRBJ1-1; D gene unclear. CDR3 size: 14 residues. Trimming stripped 0 bases from V and 4 bases from J, with 10 bases between. The V gene's germline CDR1 is SGDLS and CDR2 YYNGEE. The CDR3 sequence is CASSVDWEGTEAFF. Here the CDR3 DNA reads TGTGCCAGCAGCGTAGACTGGGAGGGCACTGAAGCTTTCTTT.

The chain is built from TRBV30 and TRBJ1-2; 8 bases are a match to TRBD1. Germline V gene lookup returns CDR1 GTSNPN and CDR2 SVGIG (reference sequence). This CDR3 comprises 15 residues. V lost 3 bases to trimming and J lost 4 bases; unmatched junction nucleotides: 10. The CDR3 DNA is TGTGCCTGGAGCGGCGGCAGGGGGCTGTTCTATGGCTACACCTTC. Translating gives CAWSGGRGLFYGYTF.

The gene calls are TRBV19 and TRBJ1-2; TRBD1 matches 7 bases. This CDR3 region has 14 residues. The germline V gene encodes CDR1 LNHDA and CDR2 SQIVND (reference sequence). Trimming at V came to 2 bases and at J to 7 bases, leaving 7 bases not matched to a gene. This chain's CDR3 is CASSIIGTDPGYTF. The DNA of the CDR3 is TGTGCCAGTAGTATAATTGGGACAGATCCTGGCTACACCTTC.